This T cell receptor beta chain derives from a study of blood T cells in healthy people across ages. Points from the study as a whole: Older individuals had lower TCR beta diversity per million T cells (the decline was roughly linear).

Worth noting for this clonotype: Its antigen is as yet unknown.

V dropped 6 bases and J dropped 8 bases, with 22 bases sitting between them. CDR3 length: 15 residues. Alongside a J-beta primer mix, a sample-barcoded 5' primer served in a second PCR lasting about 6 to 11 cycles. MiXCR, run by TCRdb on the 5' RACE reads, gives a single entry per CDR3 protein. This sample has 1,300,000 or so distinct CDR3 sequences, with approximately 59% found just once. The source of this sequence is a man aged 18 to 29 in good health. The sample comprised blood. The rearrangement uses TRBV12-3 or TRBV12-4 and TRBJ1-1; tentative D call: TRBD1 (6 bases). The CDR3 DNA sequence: TGTGCCAGCAGCCCTCAACGGGGGGCTTGGTACGAAGCTTTCTTT. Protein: CASSPQRGAWYEAFF.